These 13 T cell receptor beta chains came from one sample sequenced in a study of CD8 T cells in ankylosing spondylitis. TCRdb used MiXCR to reprocess the 5' RACE reads, holding one entry per CDR3 protein. In the table there are 670,000 or so distinct CDR3 sequences, roughly 20% of which are singletons. For these receptors, no antigen is known. The study, taken as a whole, reports: Typical of ankylosing spondylitis blood, it appeared, was a TCR beta motif of roughly eight highly homologous variants.

The specimen sequenced was blood, either unsorted or a sorted T cell fraction (not recorded which). These receptors originate from a male donor with ankylosing spondylitis.

This clonotype was seen a handful of times. The CDR3 nucleotides read TGTGCCAGCAGGTCCGAGGAGGTAGGGAATGCTGAAGCTTTCTTT. This sequence encodes CASRSEEVGNAEAFF. The chain combines TRBV2 with TRBJ1-1; D is unclear. CDR3 length: 15 amino acids. Trimming took 6 bases from V and 6 from J, leaving 20 bases between them. Germline V gene data show CDR1 as SNHLY and CDR2 as FYNNEI.

This clonotype was picked up a small number of times. This rearrangement joins TRBV6-1 to TRBJ1-1; D remains ambiguous. Germline CDR1 is MNHNS and CDR2 is SASEGT. Trimming took 5 bases from V and 1 from J, leaving 17 bases between them. CDR3 size: 16 residues. The CDR3 DNA is TGTGCCAGCAGTCCCCCCGGAGGAGCGAGGAACACTGAAGCTTTCTTT. Protein: CASSPPGGARNTEAFF.

V gene TRBV29-1 combines with J gene TRBJ2-7, with 13 bases lining up with TRBD2. The CDR3 has 16 residues. CDR1 is SQVTM, CDR2 ANQGSEA, per germline. The J segment lost 4 bases and the V segment lost 4 bases, leaving 10 bases of the junction unmatched. Here the CDR3 reads CSVVGWTSGGRYEQYF. Written as DNA, the CDR3 is TGCAGCGTTGTGGGTTGGACTAGCGGGGGTAGGTACGAGCAGTACTTC.

The chain carries TRBV20-1 and TRBJ1-2; D is ambiguous. The V end was cut by 3 bases, the J end by 8 bases, with 13 bases between. This CDR3 spans 12 amino acids. Germline values: CDR1 DFQATT, CDR2 SNEGSKA (reference sequence). This chain's CDR3 is CSASGNSTGYTF. The DNA for the CDR3 is TGCAGTGCTAGTGGCAATTCGACGGGCTACACCTTC.

The V call is TRBV12-3 or TRBV12-4, the J call TRBJ2-2; 12 bases match TRBD1. Trimming took 6 bases from V and 6 from J; bases not matched to a gene: 5. The CDR3 has 15 amino acids. CDR3: CASRSGTGGSGELFF. Written as DNA, the CDR3 is TGTGCCAGCAGATCCGGGACAGGGGGCTCCGGGGAGCTGTTTTTT.

This clonotype was seen a handful of times. The V gene is TRBV11-2, the J gene TRBJ2-7; no clear D gene. This CDR3 spans 14 amino acids. Germline CDR1 SGHAT, CDR2 FQNNGV. V was cut by 2 bases and J by 4 bases, with 12 bases left in between. The CDR3 reads CASSLTGSRYEQYF. CDR3 nucleotides: TGTGCCAGCAGCTTAACTGGGTCCAGGTACGAGCAGTACTTC. Filled out from reference TRBV11-2 and TRBJ2-7, the complete variable domain reads EAGVAQSPRYKIIEKRQSVAFWCNPISGHATLYWYQQILGQGPKLLIQFQNNGVVDDSQLPKDRFSAERLKGVDSTLKIQPAKLEDSAVYLCASSLTGSRYEQYFGPGTRLTVT.

The chain couples TRBV12-3 or TRBV12-4 to TRBJ1-5, with D maybe TRBD1 (6 bases). The CDR3 runs 16 residues. Trimming removed 3 bases from V and 0 bases from J, with 12 bases in between. CDR3 bases: TGTGCCAGCAGTTTCGCGGGGGCAAGTAGCAATCAGCCCCAGCATTTT. This encodes CASSFAGASSNQPQHF.

The CDR3 protein is CATSRDPPGANGYTF. CDR3 in DNA: TGTGCCACCAGCAGAGATCCCCCGGGCGCAAATGGCTACACCTTC. J is TRBJ1-2 and V is TRBV15; no reliable D call. Trimming left V 0 bases short and J 6 bases short, with 14 bases between. Germline V gene data show CDR1 as LNHNV and CDR2 as YYDKDF (reference sequence). This CDR3 has 15 residues.

The rearrangement links TRBV7-9 to TRBJ1-6, with D tentatively TRBD1 (5 bases). V lost 4 bases and J lost 6, with 16 bases in between. This CDR3 comprises 16 residues. Germline loops: CDR1 SEHNR, CDR2 FQNEAQ (reference sequence). In nucleotides, the CDR3 is TGTGCCAGCAGCTCACCGGCGCAGGGATCTAATTCACCCCTCCACTTT. Translating it yields CASSSPAQGSNSPLHF.

The rearrangement links TRBV12-3 or TRBV12-4 to TRBJ1-2; no reliable D call. Trimming cost V 6 bases and J 4 bases, with 12 bases left between them. CDR3 length equals 13 residues. CDR3 bases: TGTGCCAGCAGCCACCTCGTAGGCTATGGCTACACCTTC. Residues: CASSHLVGYGYTF.

The chain carries TRBV25-1 and TRBJ1-1; tentative D call: TRBD1 (6 bases). The germline CDR1 and CDR2 sequences are MGHDK and SYGVNS. V was cut by 3 bases and J by 3 bases, with 8 bases left in between. This CDR3 is 13 amino acids long. CDR3 nucleotide sequence: TGTGCCAGCAGTGAGGACAGCTACACTGAAGCTTTCTTT. Translation gives CASSEDSYTEAFF.

The chain joins TRBV12-5 to TRBJ1-5; no firm D call. Trimming took off 1 base at V and 0 bases at J, with 7 bases between the two ends. The germline CDR1 and CDR2 sequences are LGHNT and FRNRAP. This CDR3 region has 15 residues. In DNA form, the CDR3 reads TGTGCTAGTGGTTTGGGAAGAAGTAGCAATCAGCCCCAGCATTTT. It yields the protein CASGLGRSSNQPQHF.

A few counts support this clonotype. The chain has TRBV28 and TRBJ2-1, with 11 bases that match TRBD1. J gave up 7 bases and V 4 bases, and 9 bases lay outside the gene matches. From germline, CDR1 is MDHEN and CDR2 SYDVKM. There are 16 residues in the CDR3. The CDR3 region has the DNA TGTGCCAGCAGTTCAGCCGGGACAGGGGGACTAAATGAGCAGTTCTTC. Its protein product is CASSSAGTGGLNEQFF.